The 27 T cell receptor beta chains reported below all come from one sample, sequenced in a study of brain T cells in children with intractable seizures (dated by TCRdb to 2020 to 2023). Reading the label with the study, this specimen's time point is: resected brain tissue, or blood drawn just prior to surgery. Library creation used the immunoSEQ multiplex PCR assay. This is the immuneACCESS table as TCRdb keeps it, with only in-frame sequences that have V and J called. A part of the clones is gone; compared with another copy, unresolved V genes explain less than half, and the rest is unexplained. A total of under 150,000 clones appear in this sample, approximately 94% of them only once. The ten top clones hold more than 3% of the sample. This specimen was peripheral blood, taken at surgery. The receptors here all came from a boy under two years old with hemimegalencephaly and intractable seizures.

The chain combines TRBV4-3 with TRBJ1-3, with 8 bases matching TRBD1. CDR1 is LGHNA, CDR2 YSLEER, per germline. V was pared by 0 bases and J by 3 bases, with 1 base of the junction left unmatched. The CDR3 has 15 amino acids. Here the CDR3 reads CASSQDDRGGNTIYF. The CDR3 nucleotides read TGCGCCAGCAGCCAAGATGACAGGGGTGGAAACACCATATATTTT.

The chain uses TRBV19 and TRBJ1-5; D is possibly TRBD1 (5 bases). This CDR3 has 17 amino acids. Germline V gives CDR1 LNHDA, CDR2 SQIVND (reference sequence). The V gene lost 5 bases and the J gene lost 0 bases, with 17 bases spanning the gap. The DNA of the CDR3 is TGTGCCAGTAGTCTTGACAGACTTTCTTATAGCAATCAGCCCCAGCATTTT. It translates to CASSLDRLSYSNQPQHF.

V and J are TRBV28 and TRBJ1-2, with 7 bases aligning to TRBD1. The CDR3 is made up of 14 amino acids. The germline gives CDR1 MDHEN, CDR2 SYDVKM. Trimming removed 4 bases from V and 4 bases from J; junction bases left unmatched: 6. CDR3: CASSSAGQLYGYTF. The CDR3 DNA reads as TGTGCCAGCAGTTCGGCGGGACAGCTCTATGGCTACACCTTC.

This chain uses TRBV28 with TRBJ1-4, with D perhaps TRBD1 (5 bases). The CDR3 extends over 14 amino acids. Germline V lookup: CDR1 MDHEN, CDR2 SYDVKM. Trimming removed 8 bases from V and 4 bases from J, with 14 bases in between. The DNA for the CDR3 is TGTGCCAGCTCATGGGGGTTCGGTAATGAAAAACTGTTTTTT. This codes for CASSWGFGNEKLFF.

The CDR3: CASSVVGQGGTTEAFF. The CDR3 region has the DNA TGTGCCAGCAGCGTAGTGGGACAGGGGGGGACCACTGAAGCTTTCTTT. The V and J genes are TRBV9 and TRBJ1-1; TRBD1 matches 11 bases. Losses at the gene ends were 0 bases for V and 4 bases for J; bases not matched to a gene: 5. The CDR3 loop spans 16 amino acids. Per the germline V gene, CDR1 is SGDLS and CDR2 is YYNGEE.

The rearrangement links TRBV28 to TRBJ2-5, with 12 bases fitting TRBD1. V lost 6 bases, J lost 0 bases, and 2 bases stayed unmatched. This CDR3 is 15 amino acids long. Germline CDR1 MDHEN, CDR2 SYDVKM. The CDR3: CASRGTGGNQETQYF. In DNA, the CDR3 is TGTGCCAGCAGGGGGACAGGGGGCAACCAAGAGACCCAGTACTTC. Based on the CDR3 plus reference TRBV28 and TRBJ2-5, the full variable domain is DVKVTQSSRYLVKRTGEKVFLECVQDMDHENMFWYRQDPGLGLRLIYFSYDVKMKEKGDIPEGYSVSREKKERFSLILESASTNQTSMYLCASRGTGGNQETQYFGPGTRLLVL.

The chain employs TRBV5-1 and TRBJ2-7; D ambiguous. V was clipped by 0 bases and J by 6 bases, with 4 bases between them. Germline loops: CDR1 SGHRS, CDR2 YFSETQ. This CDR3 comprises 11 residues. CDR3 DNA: TGCGCCAGCAGCTTGGGGGGCGAGCAGTACTTC. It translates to CASSLGGEQYF.

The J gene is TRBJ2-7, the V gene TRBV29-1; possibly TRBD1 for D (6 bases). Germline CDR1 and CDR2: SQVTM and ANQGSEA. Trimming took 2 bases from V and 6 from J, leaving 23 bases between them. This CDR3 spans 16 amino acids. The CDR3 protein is CSVEKVPWTANGEQYF. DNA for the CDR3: TGCAGCGTTGAAAAAGTTCCGTGGACAGCGAACGGCGAGCAGTACTTC.

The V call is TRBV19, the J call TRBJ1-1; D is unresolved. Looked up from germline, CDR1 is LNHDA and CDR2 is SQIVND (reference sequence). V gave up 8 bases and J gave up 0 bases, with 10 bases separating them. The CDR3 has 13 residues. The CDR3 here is CASESNVNTEAFF. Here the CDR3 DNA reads TGTGCCAGTGAATCTAATGTGAACACTGAAGCTTTCTTT.

CDR3 bases: TGCGCCAGCATGCGGGTGAGCTCCTATAATTCACCCCTCCACTTT. Its translation: CASMRVSSYNSPLHF. The gene calls are TRBV10-2 and TRBJ1-6; D gene unclear. The CDR3 spans 15 residues. In germline, CDR1 is WSHSY, CDR2 SAAADI. V was cut by 7 bases and J by 0 bases, with 10 bases left in between.

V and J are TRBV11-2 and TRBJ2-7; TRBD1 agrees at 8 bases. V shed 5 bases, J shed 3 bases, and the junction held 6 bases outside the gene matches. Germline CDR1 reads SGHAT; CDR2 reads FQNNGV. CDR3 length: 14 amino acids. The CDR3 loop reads CASSPTTGGYEQYF. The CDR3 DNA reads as TGTGCCAGCAGCCCGACAACAGGGGGCTACGAGCAGTACTTC.

The CDR3 here is CASSQGQGSYEQYF. CDR3 in DNA: TGTGCCAGCAGCCAGGGACAGGGGTCCTACGAGCAGTACTTC. V and J are TRBV7-9 and TRBJ2-7, with 10 bases matching TRBD1. Germline trimming cut 5 bases from V and 1 base from J; bases unmatched to any gene: 2. In germline, CDR1 is SEHNR, CDR2 FQNEAQ (reference sequence). The CDR3 totals 14 residues.

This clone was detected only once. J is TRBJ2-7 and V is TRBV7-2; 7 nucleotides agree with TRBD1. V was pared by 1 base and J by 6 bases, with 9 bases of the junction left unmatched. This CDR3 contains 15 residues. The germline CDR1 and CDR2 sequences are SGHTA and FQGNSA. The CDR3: CASSLVWTGHREQYF. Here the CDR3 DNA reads TGTGCCAGCAGCTTAGTGTGGACAGGTCATCGCGAGCAGTACTTC. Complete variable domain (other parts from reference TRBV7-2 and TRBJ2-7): GAGVSQSPSNKVTEKGKDVELRCDPISGHTALYWYRQSLGQGLEFLIYFQGNSAPDKSGLPSDRFSAERTGGSVSTLTIQRTQQEDSAVYLCASSLVWTGHREQYFGPGTRLTVT.

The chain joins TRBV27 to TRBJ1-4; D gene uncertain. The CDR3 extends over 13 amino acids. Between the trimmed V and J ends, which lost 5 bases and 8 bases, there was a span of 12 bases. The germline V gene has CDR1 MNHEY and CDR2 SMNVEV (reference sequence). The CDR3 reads CASSPPAAEKLFF. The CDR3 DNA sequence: TGTGCCAGCAGTCCCCCGGCGGCGGAAAAACTGTTTTTT. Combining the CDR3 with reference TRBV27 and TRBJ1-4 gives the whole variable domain EAQVTQNPRYLITVTGKKLTVTCSQNMNHEYMSWYRQDPGLGLRQIYYSMNVEVTDKGDVPEGYKVSRKEKRNFPLILESPSPNQTSLYFCASSPPAAEKLFFGSGTQLSVL.

The CDR3 bases are TGTGCCAGCAGTTTTCGGGAGAACTATGGCTACACCTTC. It codes for CASSFRENYGYTF. This chain uses TRBV27 with TRBJ1-2; D is unresolved. V gave up 3 bases and J gave up 2 bases, with 7 bases separating them. The CDR3 contains 13 residues. The germline V gene encodes CDR1 MNHEY and CDR2 SMNVEV (reference sequence).

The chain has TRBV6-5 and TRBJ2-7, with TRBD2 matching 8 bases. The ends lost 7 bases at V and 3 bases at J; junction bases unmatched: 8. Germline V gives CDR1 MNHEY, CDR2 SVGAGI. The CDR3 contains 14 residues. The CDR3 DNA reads TGTGCCAGCACCAACGCGGGGGGAGGCTACGAGCAGTACTTC. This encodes CASTNAGGGYEQYF.

The CDR3 nucleotides read TGTGCCAGCAGCCCACACTCGGGTCGCACAGATACGCAGTATTTT. It encodes CASSPHSGRTDTQYF. The rearrangement joins TRBV11-3 to TRBJ2-3, with D unresolved. The germline gives CDR1 SGHNT, CDR2 YENEEA. The CDR3 totals 15 residues. Trimming stripped 5 bases from V and 1 base from J, with 13 bases between.

The CDR3 nucleotides read TGCGCCAGCAGCCCCTTGGGGGGGTCTTATGGCTACACCTTC. Its translation is CASSPLGGSYGYTF. The chain combines TRBV5-1 with TRBJ1-2; perhaps TRBD1 as D (5 bases). V was cut by 4 bases and J by 5 bases, with 15 bases left in between. Germline V gene data show CDR1 as SGHRS and CDR2 as YFSETQ. This CDR3 has 14 amino acids.

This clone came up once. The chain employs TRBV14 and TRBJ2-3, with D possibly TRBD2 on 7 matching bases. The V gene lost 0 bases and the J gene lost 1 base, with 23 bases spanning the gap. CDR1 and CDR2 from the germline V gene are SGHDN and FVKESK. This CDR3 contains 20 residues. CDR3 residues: CASSQDPFAGAGNCTDTQYF. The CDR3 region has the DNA TGTGCCAGCAGCCAAGATCCGTTCGCGGGGGCGGGGAATTGCACAGATACGCAGTATTTT.

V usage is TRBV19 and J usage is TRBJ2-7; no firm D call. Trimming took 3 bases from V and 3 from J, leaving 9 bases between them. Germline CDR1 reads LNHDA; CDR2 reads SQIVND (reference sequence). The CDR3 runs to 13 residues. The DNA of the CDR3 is TGTGCCAGTAGTATTGGCAACCTCTACGAGCAGTACTTC. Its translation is CASSIGNLYEQYF.

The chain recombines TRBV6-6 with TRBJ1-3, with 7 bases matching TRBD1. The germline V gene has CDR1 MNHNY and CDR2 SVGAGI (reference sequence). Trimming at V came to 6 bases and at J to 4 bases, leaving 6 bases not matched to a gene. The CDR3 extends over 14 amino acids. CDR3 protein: CASRNRGTGNTIYF. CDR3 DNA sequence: TGTGCCAGCAGAAACAGGGGAACCGGAAACACCATATATTTT.

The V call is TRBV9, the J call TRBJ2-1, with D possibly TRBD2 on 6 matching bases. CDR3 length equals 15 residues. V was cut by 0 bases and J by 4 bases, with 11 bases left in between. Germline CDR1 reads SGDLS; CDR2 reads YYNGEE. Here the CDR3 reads CASSVEAEGYNEQFF. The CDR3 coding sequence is TGTGCCAGCAGCGTAGAAGCGGAGGGGTACAATGAGCAGTTCTTC.

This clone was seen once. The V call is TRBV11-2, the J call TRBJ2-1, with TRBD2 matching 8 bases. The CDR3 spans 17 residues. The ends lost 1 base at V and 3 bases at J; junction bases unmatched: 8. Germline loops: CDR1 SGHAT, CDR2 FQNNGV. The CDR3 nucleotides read TGTGCCAGCAGCTTAGTAAGGTCTAGCGGGCACTACAATGAGCAGTTCTTC. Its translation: CASSLVRSSGHYNEQFF.

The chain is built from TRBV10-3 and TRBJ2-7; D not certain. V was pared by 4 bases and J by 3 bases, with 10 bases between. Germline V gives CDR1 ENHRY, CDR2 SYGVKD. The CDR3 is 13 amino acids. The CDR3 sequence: CAISGWQIYEQYF. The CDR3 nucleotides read TGTGCCATCAGTGGCTGGCAGATCTACGAGCAGTACTTC.

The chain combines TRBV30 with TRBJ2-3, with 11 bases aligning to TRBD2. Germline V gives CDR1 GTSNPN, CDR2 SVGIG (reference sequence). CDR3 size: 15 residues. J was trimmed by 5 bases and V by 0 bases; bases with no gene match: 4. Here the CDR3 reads CAWSVRLAGGDTQYF. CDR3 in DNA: TGTGCCTGGAGTGTAAGGCTAGCGGGAGGAGATACGCAGTATTTT.

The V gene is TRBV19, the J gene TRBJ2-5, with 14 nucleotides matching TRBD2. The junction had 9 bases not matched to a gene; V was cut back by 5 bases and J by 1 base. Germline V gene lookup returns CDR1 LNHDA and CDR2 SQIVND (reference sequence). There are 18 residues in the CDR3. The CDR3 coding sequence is TGTGCCAGTAGTTCCTGGACTAGCGGGAGGCGCCGCCAAGAGACCCAGTACTTC. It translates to CASSSWTSGRRRQETQYF.

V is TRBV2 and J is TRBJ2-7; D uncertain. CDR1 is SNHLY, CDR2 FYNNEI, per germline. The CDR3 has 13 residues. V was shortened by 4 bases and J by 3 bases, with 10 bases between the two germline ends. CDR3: CASSGAPLYEQYF. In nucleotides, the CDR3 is TGTGCCAGCAGTGGTGCACCCCTCTACGAGCAGTACTTC.